The rows below give T cell receptor beta chains drawn from one sample of a study of cytomegalovirus exposure and HLA in healthy donors. Sequencing was performed with immunoSEQ multiplex PCR; in TCRdb, only in-frame clones are kept and a portion is missing. The table has about 130,000 clones, roughly a tenth seen once; the top ten hold approximately 4.4%. The specimen was PBMCs. These receptors came from a woman in her late teens or twenties in good health and CMV-seropositive. Both conserved end residues are part of each CDR3. D genes are given only for firm matches. Size is stated for part of the rows, as once, few or many counts, or as a class when the clone is expanded.

V,size,J,D,DNA,CDR3
TRBV23-1,-,TRBJ2-7,-,TGCGCCAGCAGTCATACTCGTCCTACGCGGGGCGAGCAGTACTTC,CASSHTRPTRGEQYF
TRBV30,-,TRBJ2-5,-,TGTGCCTGGAGGCGTCAAGAGACCCAGTACTTC,CAWRRQETQYF
TRBV5-4,few,TRBJ2-2,-,TGTGCCAGCAGCTTGGCTGGCCCGAACACCGGGGAGCTGTTTTTT,CASSLAGPNTGELFF
TRBV19,few,TRBJ1-5,-,TGTGCCAGTAGGCCCGAGTGGGGAGGTCCAGATCAGCCCCAGCATTTT,CASRPEWGGPDQPQHF
TRBV6-6,-,TRBJ2-7,TRBD2,TGTGCCAGCACTCTTCTGCGGACTAGCGGTGAGCAGTACTTC,CASTLLRTSGEQYF
TRBV5-6,few,TRBJ2-7,-,TGTGCCACCTTCGAGAGCGGCAGCTCCTACGAGCAGTACTTC,CATFESGSSYEQYF
TRBV2,-,TRBJ2-7,-,TGTGCCAGCAGTCCACAAGCCTACGAGCAGTACTTC,CASSPQAYEQYF
TRBV10-2,-,TRBJ1-2,-,TGCGCCAGCAGTGAGAATCGAGGAGCGGGCGGGGGCTACACCTTC,CASSENRGAGGGYTF
TRBV30,-,TRBJ1-6,-,TGTGCCTGGAGTTACTCAGGGGCAGTTTCACCCCTCCACTTT,CAWSYSGAVSPLHF
TRBV28,-,TRBJ2-7,-,TGTGCCAGCAGTTCACCCTCAGGCGAGCAGTACTTC,CASSSPSGEQYF
TRBV10-3,-,TRBJ1-5,-,TGTGCCATCAGTCAATACGAGCAGGGACAGCCCCAGCATTTT,CAISQYEQGQPQHF
TRBV25-1,few,TRBJ1-2,TRBD1,TGTGCCAGCAGTGAATCTGTGACAGGGCACTACACCTTC,CASSESVTGHYTF
TRBV15,few,TRBJ2-3,-,TGTGCCACCAGTTCCCTGGGGGCTGGGACAGATACGCAGTATTTT,CATSSLGAGTDTQYF
TRBV19,-,TRBJ2-7,TRBD1,TGTGCCAGTAGTATCGGGACAGGGGGACCGCAGTACTTC,CASSIGTGGPQYF
TRBV5-4,-,TRBJ2-7,TRBD2,TGTGCCAGCAGCTTGAGCGGGACTCCCTACGAGCAGTACTTC,CASSLSGTPYEQYF
TRBV7-3,-,TRBJ1-5,-,TGTGCCAGCAGCCGAACGGGGGGGGAGCCCCAGCATTTT,CASSRTGGEPQHF
TRBV5-8,few,TRBJ2-1,TRBD2,TGTGCCAGCAGCTTGACTAGCGGGTCTCCCTGGGGGGAGTTCTTC,CASSLTSGSPWGEFF
TRBV19,-,TRBJ2-1,TRBD2,TGTGCCAGTAGTTACGGGAGGGCCGGCGAGCAGTTCTTC,CASSYGRAGEQFF
TRBV2,few,TRBJ2-3,-,TGTGCCAGCAGTGAAGCGTACACAGGGCGTTCAGATACGCAGTATTTT,CASSEAYTGRSDTQYF
TRBV15,-,TRBJ2-5,-,TGTGCCACCAGCACAGTAATCCAAGAGACCCAGTACTTC,CATSTVIQETQYF
TRBV7-7,-,TRBJ2-1,-,TGTGCTAGCAGCTTAGATAAAGACTCCTTCGCGCAGTTCTTC,CASSLDKDSFAQFF
TRBV25-1,few,TRBJ2-1,TRBD2,TGTGCCAGCAGTGTTGGTAGCGGGAGTTCTGATGAGCAGTTCTTC,CASSVGSGSSDEQFF
TRBV10-1,-,TRBJ1-4,TRBD1,TGCGCCAGCAGTGAGTGTCAGGGGGCCGCAACTAATGAAAAACTGTTTTTT,CASSECQGAATNEKLFF
TRBV29-1,few,TRBJ1-3,TRBD1,TGCAGCGTTGCGGTGGAGGGACAGGGAAACACCATATATTTT,CSVAVEGQGNTIYF